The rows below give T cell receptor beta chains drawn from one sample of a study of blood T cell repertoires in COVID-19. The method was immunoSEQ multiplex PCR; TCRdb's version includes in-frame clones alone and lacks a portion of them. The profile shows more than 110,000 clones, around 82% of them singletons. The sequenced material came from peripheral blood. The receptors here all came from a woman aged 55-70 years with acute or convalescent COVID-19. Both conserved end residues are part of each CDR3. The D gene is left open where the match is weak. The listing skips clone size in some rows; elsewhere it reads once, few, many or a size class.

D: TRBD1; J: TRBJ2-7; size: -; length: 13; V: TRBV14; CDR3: CASSQVTGAPRYF; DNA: TGTGCCAGCAGCCAAGTTACAGGGGCCCCCCGGTACTTC
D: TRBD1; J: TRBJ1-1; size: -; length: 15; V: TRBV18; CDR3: CASSPDRGLGTEAFF; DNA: TGTGCCAGCTCACCGGACAGGGGGCTGGGCACTGAAGCTTTCTTT
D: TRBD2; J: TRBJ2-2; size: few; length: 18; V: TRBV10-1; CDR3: CASSESKVSGEWVGELFF; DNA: TGCGCCAGCAGTGAGTCGAAGGTTAGCGGGGAGTGGGTCGGGGAGCTGTTTTTT
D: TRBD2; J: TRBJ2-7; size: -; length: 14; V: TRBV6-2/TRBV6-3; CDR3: CASSYIAGPYEQYF; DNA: TGTGCCAGCAGTTACATAGCGGGACCTTACGAGCAGTACTTC
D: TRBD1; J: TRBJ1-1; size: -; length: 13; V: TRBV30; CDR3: CAWTSTGRTEAFF; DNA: TGTGCCTGGACCTCGACAGGGAGGACTGAAGCTTTCTTT
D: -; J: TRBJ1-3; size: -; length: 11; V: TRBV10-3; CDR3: CAISAGDTIYF; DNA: TGTGCCATCAGTGCGGGAGACACCATATATTTT
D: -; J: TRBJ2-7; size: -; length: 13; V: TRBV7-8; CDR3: CASSLGPRGEQYF; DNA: TGTGCCAGCAGCTTAGGGCCCAGGGGCGAGCAGTACTTC
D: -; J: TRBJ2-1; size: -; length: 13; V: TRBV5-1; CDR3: CASGPRGGDEQFF; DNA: TGCGCCAGCGGCCCGAGGGGGGGCGATGAGCAGTTCTTC
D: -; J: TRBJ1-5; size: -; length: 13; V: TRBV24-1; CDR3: CATSDSSLQPQHF; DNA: TGTGCCACCAGTGATTCCTCTCTGCAGCCCCAGCATTTT
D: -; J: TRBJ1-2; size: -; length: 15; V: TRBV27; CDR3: CASSLMGQGNYGYTF; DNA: TGTGCCAGCAGTTTAATGGGGCAGGGGAACTATGGCTACACCTTC